The 2 T cell receptor beta chains listed next were all sequenced from one sample in a study of blood T cell repertoires in COVID-19. Clones were read by immunoSEQ multiplex PCR, and TCRdb kept only the in-frame ones, dropping some. The table shows fewer than 250,000 clones, with around 79% occurring only once. Sequenced sample: peripheral blood. The receptor source for this set is a woman between 50 and 59 years old with acute or convalescent COVID-19.

As for this clone: Germline is not matched at one junction end, which may reflect a read error. The rearrangement joins TRBV30 to TRBJ2-2, with 7 bases aligning to TRBD1. This CDR3 contains 16 residues. CDR1 and CDR2 from the germline V gene are GTSNPN and SVGIG (reference sequence). The CDR3 sequence: CAWGVVWTGTVGELFF. CDR3 DNA sequence: TGTGCCTGGGGTGTGGTTTGGACAGGAACAGTCGGGGAGCTGTTTTTT.

J is TRBJ1-1 and V is TRBV6-5, with D possibly being TRBD1 (5 bases). The ends were cut back, 4 bases at V and 1 base at J, with 7 bases in the middle. The CDR3 totals 13 residues. Looked up from germline, CDR1 is MNHEY and CDR2 is SVGAGI. The CDR3 DNA sequence: TGTGCCAGCAGTTCCCAGGGGAACACTGAAGCTTTCTTT. This translates into CASSSQGNTEAFF.